This T cell receptor (beta chain) originates from a study of cytomegalovirus exposure and HLA in healthy donors. Study outcomes and limitations: The tendency of first-cohort TCR clusters to co-occur in the 90 to 150 validation repertoires emerged from a later analysis. The authors listed 150 to 200 TCR beta chains as cytomegalovirus-associated.

Notes on this clone: The antigen is undetermined.

The repertoire was sequenced with immunoSEQ multiplex PCR; TCRdb's copy has only in-frame clones and lacks some. The sample carries around 150,000 clones, roughly nine tenths recorded once. Losses at the gene ends were 10 bases for V and 3 bases for J; bases not matched to a gene: 3. The V gene's germline CDR1 is ENHRY and CDR2 SYGVKD. This CDR3 comprises 13 residues. The sequenced material came from PBMCs. This clonotype was sampled from a young woman in good health and CMV-seropositive. This chain links TRBV10-3 with TRBJ2-7, with 13 bases matching TRBD2. The CDR3 loop is CATGLAGDYEQYF. The DNA of the CDR3 is TGTGCCACCGGACTAGCGGGAGACTACGAGCAGTACTTC.